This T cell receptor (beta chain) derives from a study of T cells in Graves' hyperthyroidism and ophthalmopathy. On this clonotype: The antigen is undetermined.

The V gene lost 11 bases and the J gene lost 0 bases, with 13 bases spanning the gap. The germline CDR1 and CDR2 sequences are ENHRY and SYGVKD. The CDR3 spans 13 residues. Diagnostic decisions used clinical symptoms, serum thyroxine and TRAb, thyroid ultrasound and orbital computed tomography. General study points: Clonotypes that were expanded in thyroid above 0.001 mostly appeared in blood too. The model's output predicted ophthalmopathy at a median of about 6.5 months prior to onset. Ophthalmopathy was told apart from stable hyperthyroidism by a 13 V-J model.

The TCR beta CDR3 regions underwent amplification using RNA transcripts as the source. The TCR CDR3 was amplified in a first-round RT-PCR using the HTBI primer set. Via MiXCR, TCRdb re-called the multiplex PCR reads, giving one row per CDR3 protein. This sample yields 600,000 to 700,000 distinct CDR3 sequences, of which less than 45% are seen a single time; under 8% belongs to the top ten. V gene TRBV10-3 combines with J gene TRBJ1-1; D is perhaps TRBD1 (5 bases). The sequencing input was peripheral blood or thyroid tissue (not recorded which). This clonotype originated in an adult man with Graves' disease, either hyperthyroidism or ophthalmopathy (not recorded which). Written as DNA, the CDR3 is TGTGCCTGGGACTCCCCAATGAACACTGAAGCTTTCTTT. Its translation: CAWDSPMNTEAFF.